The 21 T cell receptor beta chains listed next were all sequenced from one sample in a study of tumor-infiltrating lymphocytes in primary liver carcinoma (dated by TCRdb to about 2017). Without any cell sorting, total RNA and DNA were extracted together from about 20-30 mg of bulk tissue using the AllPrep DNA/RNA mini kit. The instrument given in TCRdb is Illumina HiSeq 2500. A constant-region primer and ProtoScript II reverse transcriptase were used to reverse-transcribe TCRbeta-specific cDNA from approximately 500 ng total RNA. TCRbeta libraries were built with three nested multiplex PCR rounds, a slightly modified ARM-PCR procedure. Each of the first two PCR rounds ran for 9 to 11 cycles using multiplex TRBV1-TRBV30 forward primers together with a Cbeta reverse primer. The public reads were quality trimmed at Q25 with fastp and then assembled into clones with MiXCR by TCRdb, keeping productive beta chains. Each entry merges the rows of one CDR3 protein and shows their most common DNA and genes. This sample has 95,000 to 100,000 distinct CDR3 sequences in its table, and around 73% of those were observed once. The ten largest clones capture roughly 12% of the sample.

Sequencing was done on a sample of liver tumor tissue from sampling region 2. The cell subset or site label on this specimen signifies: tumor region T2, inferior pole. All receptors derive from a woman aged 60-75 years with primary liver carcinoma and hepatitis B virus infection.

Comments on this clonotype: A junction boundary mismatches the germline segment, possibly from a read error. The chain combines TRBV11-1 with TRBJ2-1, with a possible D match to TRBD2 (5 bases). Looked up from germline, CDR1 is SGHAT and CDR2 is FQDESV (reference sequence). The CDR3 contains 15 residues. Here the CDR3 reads CASAQRSSSYSEQSF. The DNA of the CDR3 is TGTGCCAGCGCCCAGCGGTCGAGCTCTTACAGTGAGCAGTCCTTC.

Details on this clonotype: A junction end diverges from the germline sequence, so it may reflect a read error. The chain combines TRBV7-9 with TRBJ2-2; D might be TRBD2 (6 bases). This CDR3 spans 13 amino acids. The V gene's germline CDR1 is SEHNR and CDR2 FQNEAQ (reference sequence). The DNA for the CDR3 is TGTGCCAGCAGCTTCGAAAACACCGGGGGGCTGTTTTTT. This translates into CASSFENTGGLFF. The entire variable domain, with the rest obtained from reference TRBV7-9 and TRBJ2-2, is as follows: DTGVSQNPRHKITKRGQNVTFRCDPISEHNRLYWYRQTLGQGPEFLTYFQNEAQLEKSRLLSDRFSAERPKGSFSTLEIQRTEQGDSAMYLCASSFENTGGLFFGEGSRLTVL.

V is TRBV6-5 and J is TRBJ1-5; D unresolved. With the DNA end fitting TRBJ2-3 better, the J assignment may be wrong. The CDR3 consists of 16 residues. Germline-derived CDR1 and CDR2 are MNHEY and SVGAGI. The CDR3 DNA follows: TGTGTCACCTGGCCTCCTCGAAGGATTTCATGGCAGCCCCAGTATTTT. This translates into CVTWPPRRISWQPQYF.

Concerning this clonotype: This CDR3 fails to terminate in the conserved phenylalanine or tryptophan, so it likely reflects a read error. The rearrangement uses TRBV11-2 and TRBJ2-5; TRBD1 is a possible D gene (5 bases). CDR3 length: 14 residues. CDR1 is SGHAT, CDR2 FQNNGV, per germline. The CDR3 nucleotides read TGTGCCAGTAGCTTAGACTTCAGGGTTGAGACCCAGTACCTC. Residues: CASSLDFRVETQYL.

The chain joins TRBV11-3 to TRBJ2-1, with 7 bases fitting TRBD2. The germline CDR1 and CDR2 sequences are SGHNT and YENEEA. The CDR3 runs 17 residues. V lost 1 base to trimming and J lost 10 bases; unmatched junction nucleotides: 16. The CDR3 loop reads CASSLGRGECGVDEQFF. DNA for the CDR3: TGTGCCAGCAGCTTAGGCCGGGGGGAGTGTGGTGTCGACGAGCAGTTCTTC.

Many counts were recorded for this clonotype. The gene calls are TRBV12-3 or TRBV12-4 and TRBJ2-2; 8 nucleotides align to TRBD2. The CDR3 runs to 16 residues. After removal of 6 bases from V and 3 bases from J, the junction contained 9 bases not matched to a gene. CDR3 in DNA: TGTGCCAGCAGACCCCGGGGGGGAGAGTACACCGGGGAGCTGTTTTTT. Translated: CASRPRGGEYTGELFF.

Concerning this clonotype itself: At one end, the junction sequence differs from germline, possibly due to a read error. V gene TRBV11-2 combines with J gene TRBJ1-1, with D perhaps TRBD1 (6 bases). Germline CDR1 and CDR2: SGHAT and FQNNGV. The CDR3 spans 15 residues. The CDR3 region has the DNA TGTGCCAGCACCCTGACCGTAGGGGGAATGACTGAAACTTTCTTT. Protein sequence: CASTLTVGGMTETFF.

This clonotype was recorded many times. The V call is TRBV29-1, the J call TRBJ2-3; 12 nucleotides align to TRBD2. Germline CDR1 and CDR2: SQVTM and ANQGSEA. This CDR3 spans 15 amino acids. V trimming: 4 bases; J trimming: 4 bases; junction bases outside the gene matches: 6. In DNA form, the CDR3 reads TGCAGCGTTGCGACTAGCGGGAGTGGGGCAGATACGCAGTATTTT. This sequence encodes CSVATSGSGADTQYF.

The CDR3 here is CASSFPQRGNEQFF. The CDR3 DNA reads as TGTGCCAGCAGTTTTCCCCAGAGGGGCAATGAGCAGTTCTTC. The chain has TRBV27 and TRBJ2-1; D tentatively reads TRBD1 or TRBD2 (5 bases each). With 3 bases removed from V and 6 bases from J, the gap between germline ends came to 12 bases. This CDR3 has 14 residues. In germline, CDR1 is MNHEY, CDR2 SMNVEV (reference sequence).

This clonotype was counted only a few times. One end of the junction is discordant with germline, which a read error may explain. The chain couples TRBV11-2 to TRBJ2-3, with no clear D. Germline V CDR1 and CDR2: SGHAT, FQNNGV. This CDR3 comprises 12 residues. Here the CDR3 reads CASSPWSDTQYF. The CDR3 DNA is TGTGCTAGCAGCCCCTGGTCGGATACGCAGTACTTT.

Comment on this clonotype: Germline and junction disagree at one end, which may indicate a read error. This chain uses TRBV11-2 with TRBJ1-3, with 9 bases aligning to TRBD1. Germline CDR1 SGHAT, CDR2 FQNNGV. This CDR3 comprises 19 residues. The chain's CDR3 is CSSSSRPDRGAYSGDTIYF. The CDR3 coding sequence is TGTTCCAGTAGCTCACGCCCGGACAGGGGAGCGTACTCTGGAGACACCATATATTTT.

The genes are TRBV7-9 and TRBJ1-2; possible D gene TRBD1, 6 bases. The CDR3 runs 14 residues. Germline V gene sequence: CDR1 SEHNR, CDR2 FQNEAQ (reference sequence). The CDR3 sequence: CTGSLMGGAPDRTF. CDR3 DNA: TGTACCGGCAGCTTAATGGGGGGGGCGCCGGATCGGACCTTC.

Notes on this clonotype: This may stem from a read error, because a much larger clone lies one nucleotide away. The CDR3 nucleotides are TGTGCCAGCAGGTATAGGACTAGCGGGAGGGGGAGCACAGATACGCAGTATTTT. Translating it yields CASRYRTSGRGSTDTQYF. This sequence joins TRBV12-3 or TRBV12-4 and TRBJ2-3, with TRBD2 matching over 15 bases. The CDR3 runs to 18 residues. The V segment lost 6 bases and the J segment 0 bases; nucleotides outside the gene matches: 7.

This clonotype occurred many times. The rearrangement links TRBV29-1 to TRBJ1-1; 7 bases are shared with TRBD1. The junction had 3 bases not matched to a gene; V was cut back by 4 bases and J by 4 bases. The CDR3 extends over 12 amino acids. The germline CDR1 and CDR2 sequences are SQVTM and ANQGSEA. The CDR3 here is CSVVQGVTEAFF. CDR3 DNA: TGCAGCGTTGTTCAGGGGGTCACTGAAGCTTTCTTT.

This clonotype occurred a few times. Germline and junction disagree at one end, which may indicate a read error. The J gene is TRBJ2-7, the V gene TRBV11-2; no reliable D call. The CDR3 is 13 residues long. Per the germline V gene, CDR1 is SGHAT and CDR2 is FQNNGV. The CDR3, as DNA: TGTGCCAGCATCTTAGGGCTCACCTACGAGCAATACTTC. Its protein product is CASILGLTYEQYF.

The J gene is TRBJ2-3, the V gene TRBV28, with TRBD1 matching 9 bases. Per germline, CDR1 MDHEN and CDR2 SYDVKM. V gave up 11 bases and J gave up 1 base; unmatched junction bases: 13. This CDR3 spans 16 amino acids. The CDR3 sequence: CASNPGQGWGTDTQYF. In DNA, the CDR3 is TGTGCCTCGAACCCAGGACAGGGGTGGGGCACAGATACGCAGTATTTT.

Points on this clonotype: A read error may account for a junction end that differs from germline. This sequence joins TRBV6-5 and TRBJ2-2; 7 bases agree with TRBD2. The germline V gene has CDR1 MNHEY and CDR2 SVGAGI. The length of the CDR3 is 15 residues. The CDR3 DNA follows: TGTGCCAGTAGTTATCATGGGAGGGTGACCGGGGAGCTGTTTTTT. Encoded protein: CASSYHGRVTGELFF.

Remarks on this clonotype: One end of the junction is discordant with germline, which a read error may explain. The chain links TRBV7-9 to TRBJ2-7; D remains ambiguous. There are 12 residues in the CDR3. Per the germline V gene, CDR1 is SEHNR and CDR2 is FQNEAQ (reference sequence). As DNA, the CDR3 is TGTGCCAGCAGCTCCGGCTCCCACGAGCAGTACTTC. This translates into CASSSGSHEQYF.

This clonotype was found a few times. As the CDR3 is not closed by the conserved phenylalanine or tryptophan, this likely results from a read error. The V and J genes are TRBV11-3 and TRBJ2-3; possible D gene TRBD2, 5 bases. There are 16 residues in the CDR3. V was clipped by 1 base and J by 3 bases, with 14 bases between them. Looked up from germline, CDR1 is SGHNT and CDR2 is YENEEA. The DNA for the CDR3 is TGTGCCAGCAGCTTAGGTCCAGCGGACCTGACAGATACGCAGTATTAT. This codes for CASSLGPADLTDTQYY.

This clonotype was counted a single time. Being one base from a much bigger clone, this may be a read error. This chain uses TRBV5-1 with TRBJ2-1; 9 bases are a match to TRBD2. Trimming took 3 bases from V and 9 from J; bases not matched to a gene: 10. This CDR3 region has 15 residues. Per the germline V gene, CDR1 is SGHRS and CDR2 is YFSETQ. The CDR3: CASSSGSGRQGEQFF. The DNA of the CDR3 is TGCGCCAGCAGCTCAGGTAGCGGGAGACAGGGTGAGCAGTTCTTC.

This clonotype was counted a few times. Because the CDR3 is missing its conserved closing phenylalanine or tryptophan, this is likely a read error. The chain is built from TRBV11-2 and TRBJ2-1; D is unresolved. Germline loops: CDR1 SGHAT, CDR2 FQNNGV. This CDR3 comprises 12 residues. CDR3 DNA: TGTGCCAGTAGCTTAAGCTCTAATGAGCAGTTCCTC. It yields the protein CASSLSSNEQFL.